Listed below are T cell receptor beta chains from one sample, sequenced in a study of blood T cells in healthy people across ages. TCRdb re-derived calls from the 5' RACE reads in MiXCR, one entry per CDR3 protein. The sample consists of some 700,000 distinct CDR3 sequences, 22% of them appearing once. The specimen sequenced was blood. The origin of the receptors is an older man in good health. Both conserved end residues are part of each CDR3. A D gene is named only where the DNA matches it firmly. Some rows mark clone size as missing; the rest say once, few, many or name a class of expanded clone.

TRBJ1-2	NA	TRBV27	NA	TGTGCCAGCAGTTTATCTGGGCAGCCACTAGGTTTCTATGGCTACACCTTC	CASSLSGQPLGFYGYTF
TRBJ1-5	many	TRBV7-2	NA	TGTGCCAGCAGCCCCGATCCTAGCAATCAGCCCCAGCATTTT	CASSPDPSNQPQHF
TRBJ2-5	few	TRBV7-9	TRBD1	TGTGCCAGCAGCTTAGGGACAGGGGGCACACTGTACTTC	CASSLGTGGTLYF
TRBJ2-7	NA	TRBV4-3	NA	TGCGCCAGCAGCCAAGACAGAGACGCGGTATCCTACGAGCAGTACTTC	CASSQDRDAVSYEQYF
TRBJ2-1	NA	TRBV2	NA	TGTGCCAGCTCAGAGTTAGCGGAGGAGCAGTTCTTC	CASSELAEEQFF
TRBJ2-1	few	TRBV7-9	TRBD1	TGTGCCAGCAGCCGGGGACAGACTTACAATGAGCAGTTCTTC	CASSRGQTYNEQFF
TRBJ2-3	few	TRBV28	NA	TGTGCCAGCAGGTTACCCATAGAAACAGATACGCAGTATTTT	CASRLPIETDTQYF
TRBJ2-3	NA	TRBV12-3/TRBV12-4	NA	TGTGCCAGCAGTTTTGTCGGGAGAGCGGATACGGAGTATTTT	CASSFVGRADTEYF
TRBJ2-2	few	TRBV4-3	NA	TGCGCCAGCAGCCTCCACGGGACCGGGGAGCTGTTTTTT	CASSLHGTGELFF
TRBJ2-3	few	TRBV5-1	NA	TGCGCCAGCAACCCCGGGATCTTGAGCCGCACAGATACGCAGTATTTT	CASNPGILSRTDTQYF
TRBJ2-1	few	TRBV7-8	TRBD2	TGTGCCAGCAGCCCCTTCAGCGGGACTTACAATGAGCAGTTCTTC	CASSPFSGTYNEQFF
TRBJ1-4	many	TRBV29-1	NA	TGCAGCGTCAACCAAGGTGAAAAACTGTTTTTT	CSVNQGEKLFF
TRBJ2-7	NA	TRBV7-9	NA	TGTGCCAGCAGCTGGGGTCCTACCGGCTACGAGCAGTACTTC	CASSWGPTGYEQYF
TRBJ2-2	few	TRBV6-5	NA	TGTGCCAGCAGTTATAGGGGCTTGGACGGGGAGCTGTTTTTT	CASSYRGLDGELFF
TRBJ1-5	NA	TRBV20-1	TRBD1	TGCAGTGCTAGAGTCCCCCGGGCAGGGGGCGGTGATAGCAATCAGCCCCAGCATTTT	CSARVPRAGGGDSNQPQHF
TRBJ1-1	many	TRBV7-9	NA	TGTGCCAGCAGCTTTTCAGGGTGGACGCCTGAAGCTTTCTTT	CASSFSGWTPEAFF
TRBJ2-1	NA	TRBV7-9	NA	TGTGCCAGCAGCCCCCGAGGCCTAGCGATCGTAGGGTACAATGAGCAGTTCTTC	CASSPRGLAIVGYNEQFF
TRBJ2-7	few	TRBV5-1	NA	TGCGCCAGCAGCTTGGTAGGTGTGGCGGAGCAGTACTTC	CASSLVGVAEQYF
TRBJ1-2	NA	TRBV18	NA	TGTGCCAGCTCACCAGACCTTGCTCGGGGTTATGGCTACACCTTC	CASSPDLARGYGYTF
TRBJ1-1	NA	TRBV15	TRBD1	TGTGCCACCAGCAACCCGACAGGGATCACTGAAGCTTTCTTT	CATSNPTGITEAFF
TRBJ2-5	NA	TRBV20-1	TRBD2	TGCAGTGGGCGGGAGCGTTGGGTAGAGACCCAGTACTTC	CSGRERWVETQYF
TRBJ1-5	NA	TRBV5-6	NA	TGTGCCAGCAGCTCCGCGGGACGGGCATCGACCCAGCATTTT	CASSSAGRASTQHF
TRBJ1-1	few	TRBV6-1	NA	TGTGCCAGCAGTGGAATAGAAATAGCTTTCTTT	CASSGIEIAFF
TRBJ2-3	NA	TRBV9	TRBD2	TGTGCCAGCAGCGTAGCTAGCGGGCAAGGCACAGATACGCAGTATTTT	CASSVASGQGTDTQYF
TRBJ1-5	few	TRBV19	NA	TGTGCCAGTAACGGGGGTAGCAATCAGCCCCAGCATTTT	CASNGGSNQPQHF
TRBJ2-3	many	TRBV6-5	NA	TGTGCCAGCAGCCACCCCAGAACATATACGCAGTATTTT	CASSHPRTYTQYF
TRBJ2-7	NA	TRBV29-1	NA	TGCAGCGTTGGAGTTAGGGGGTACGAGCAGTACTTC	CSVGVRGYEQYF
TRBJ2-1	NA	TRBV2	TRBD2	TGTGCCAGCAGTGTTTGGTGGGGGGGACTAGACTACAATGAGCAGTTCTTC	CASSVWWGGLDYNEQFF
TRBJ2-7	NA	TRBV9	TRBD2	TGTGCCAGCAGCGTAGATGGAGCGGGATTCGACGACGAGCAGTACTTC	CASSVDGAGFDDEQYF
TRBJ1-3	NA	TRBV6-5	NA	TGTGCCAGCAGTTACCGGCAAGGGAACACCATATATTTT	CASSYRQGNTIYF
TRBJ2-1	few	TRBV7-9	NA	TGTGCCAGCAGATCGGGAGTCCACAATGAGCAGTTCTTC	CASRSGVHNEQFF
TRBJ2-2	few	TRBV29-1	NA	TGCAGCGTTGGATCGAGAGGCACCGGGGAGCTGTTTTTT	CSVGSRGTGELFF
TRBJ1-2	few	TRBV10-3	NA	TGTGCCATCAGTGAGGGACAGAGAATCTATGGCTACACCTTC	CAISEGQRIYGYTF
TRBJ1-6	NA	TRBV9	NA	TGTGCCAGCAGCGTAGGGTCAGTAAATTCACCCCTCCACTTT	CASSVGSVNSPLHF
TRBJ1-1	few	TRBV7-3	TRBD1	TGTGCCAGCAGCCAGACAGGGCAGGGTGAAGCTTTCTTT	CASSQTGQGEAFF
TRBJ2-5	NA	TRBV5-1	NA	TGCGCCAGCAGCTGGGACTTACAAGAGACCCAGTACTTC	CASSWDLQETQYF
TRBJ2-1	NA	TRBV14	NA	TGTGCCAGCAGCCAACAGTTTAGAGATGAGCAGTTCTTC	CASSQQFRDEQFF
TRBJ2-1	NA	TRBV2	NA	TGTGCCAGCAGTGAGGTCGGGGATGAGCAGTTCTTC	CASSEVGDEQFF
TRBJ2-3	few	TRBV20-1	NA	TGCAGTGCTATAGCACAGACAGATACGCAGTATTTT	CSAIAQTDTQYF
TRBJ1-4	few	TRBV5-1	NA	TGCGCCAGCAGCTTGGGCAGGGCAAATGAAAAACTGTTTTTT	CASSLGRANEKLFF
TRBJ1-1	many	TRBV29-1	NA	TGCAGCGTGGCCACCGGGAACTCGAACACTGAAGCTTTCTTT	CSVATGNSNTEAFF
TRBJ1-1	few	TRBV20-1	NA	TGCAGTGCTAGTGATGGGGGGTCGGTCACTGAAGCTTTCTTT	CSASDGGSVTEAFF
TRBJ2-5	few	TRBV6-5	NA	TGTGCCAGCAGTTACGGGCTAGTAGAGACCCAGTACTTC	CASSYGLVETQYF
TRBJ2-1	NA	TRBV2	TRBD1	TGTGCCAGCAGTGAACTGGGGACAGGGGTTGGGAATGAGCAGTTCTTC	CASSELGTGVGNEQFF
TRBJ1-2	many	TRBV24-1	TRBD1	TGTGCCACCAGTGATCGGGACAGGGGTATCTATGGCTACACCTTC	CATSDRDRGIYGYTF
TRBJ2-7	NA	TRBV2	NA	TGTGCCACCAAGGCCATCGACCCCTCCGAGCAGTACTTC	CATKAIDPSEQYF
TRBJ1-1	few	TRBV12-3/TRBV12-4	TRBD1	TGTGCCAGCAGTTTCCGGACAGGGGTTTTCACTGAAGCTTTCTTT	CASSFRTGVFTEAFF
TRBJ2-3	few	TRBV29-1	TRBD2	TGCAGCGTTCGACTAGCGGGAGTAGGTACGCAGTATTTT	CSVRLAGVGTQYF
TRBJ2-5	NA	TRBV6-6	TRBD2	TGTGCCAGCAGCTACGCTAGCGGGGGACAAGAGACCCAGTACTTC	CASSYASGGQETQYF